The T cell receptor (beta chain) under discussion was sequenced for a study of naive CD8 T cells in extremely preterm neonates. Sequencing used immunoSEQ multiplex PCR; TCRdb keeps in-frame clones, though not all of them. The sample lists 7,000 or so clones, roughly 90% occurring once. Without labor or membrane rupture, elective cesareans at about 35-43 weeks supplied term cord blood. Germline values: CDR1 MGHDK, CDR2 SYGVNS. Trimming took 7 bases from V and 4 from J, leaving 17 bases between them. The CDR3 extends over 15 amino acids. The chain employs TRBV25-1 and TRBJ1-5, with D possibly being TRBD1 (5 bases). Sequenced material: naive CD8+ T cells from cord blood. This clonotype was sampled from a newborn in good health. Here the CDR3 reads CASKENGAGNQPQHF. The CDR3 region has the DNA TGTGCCAGCAAGGAGAATGGGGCGGGGAATCAGCCCCAGCATTTT.